A selection of T cell receptor beta chains follows, all from one sample in a study of cytomegalovirus exposure and HLA in healthy donors. Clones were read by immunoSEQ multiplex PCR, and TCRdb kept only the in-frame ones, dropping some. The sample yields some 130,000 clones, around 77% seen once. The specimen was PBMCs. The receptors were sampled from a man between 25 and 39 years old in good health. The CDR3 runs from the conserved cysteine through the conserved F or W.

J gene,V gene,CDR3 protein
TRBJ2-1,TRBV10-3,CAISGRSGTYNEQFF
TRBJ1-1,TRBV7-9,CASSHGEKGVNTEAFF
TRBJ2-5,TRBV6-5,CASRRDRQETQYF
TRBJ2-4,TRBV6-5,CASSLEDGQVNIQYF
TRBJ2-4,TRBV25-1,CASSDSRADNSGNIQYF
.,TRBV7-9,CASSLASGLAGTYEQYF
TRBJ1-5,TRBV25-1,CASSESGEQPQHF
TRBJ1-1,TRBV11-2,CASSLGGTAFF
TRBJ2-7,TRBV11-1,CASSSPGLAGGLSYEQYF
TRBJ1-2,TRBV19,CASSTTPPGGDGYTF
TRBJ1-1,TRBV5-1,CASSLDSQGRAFF
TRBJ2-7,TRBV27,CASRVAGVPSYEQYF
TRBJ1-1,TRBV6-1,CASSEIWPVPEAFF
TRBJ2-3,TRBV7-6,CASSSVAREDADTQYF
TRBJ2-2,TRBV7-3,CASSLTVERGRAGELFF
TRBJ2-5,TRBV5-1,CASRGGSIQTQYF
TRBJ2-1,TRBV28,CASTGLAGGRGEQFF
TRBJ2-7,TRBV5-4,CASSHTGSEQYF
TRBJ2-2,TRBV6-5,CASSDDRWGGELFF
TRBJ2-7,TRBV6-6,CASSPTRSEQYF
TRBJ2-1,TRBV7-3,CASSSGAGGYNEQFF
TRBJ1-2,TRBV29-1,CSVGDVGGDGYTF
TRBJ1-5,TRBV18,CASSPGQQGNQPQHF
TRBJ2-2,TRBV6-6,CASRTAGLTGELFF
TRBJ1-4,TRBV19,CASQPPGDTNEKLFF
TRBJ1-5,TRBV6-1,CASSEEGASNQPQHF
TRBJ1-5,TRBV5-8,CASSFSGGGQPQHF
TRBJ2-1,TRBV19,CASSMWGGAINYNEQFF
TRBJ2-5,TRBV19,CASMRTGEARETQYF
TRBJ2-2,TRBV2,CASGLTSMGTGELFF
TRBJ2-2,TRBV7-8,CASSRTPAGELFF
TRBJ2-5,TRBV30,CAWTGGGKTQYF
TRBJ1-2,TRBV7-9,CSSSRSNRGVNYGYTF
TRBJ2-7,TRBV28,CASSPIQGWGSYEQYF
TRBJ1-5,TRBV5-8,CATHPTGDYSNQPQHF
TRBJ1-3,TRBV11-3,CASSAAGGLTGNTIYF
TRBJ2-3,TRBV5-5,CASSAGMADTQYF
TRBJ2-7,TRBV7-9,CASSPLLEQYF
TRBJ1-1,TRBV19,CASRGEGSPEAFF
TRBJ1-4,TRBV10-3,CAASEDGGEKLFF
TRBJ2-5,TRBV7-9,CASSLASLDGETQYF
TRBJ1-5,TRBV28,CASSLQYYSNQPQHF